This entry is about one T cell receptor beta chain. Per the authors' pipeline: Reference gene primer amplification yielded estimated nucleated cell counts. Here immunoSEQ multiplex PCR was the method, and the copy in TCRdb shows in-frame clones only, minus some. V and J calls and clone size are as listed in that table; D and trimming were resolved from the DNA. The top ten hold about a tenth of the sample, which has 180,000 or so clones, roughly 88% seen once. The CDR3 has 15 amino acids. Germline CDR1 and CDR2: SGHDT and YYEEEE. The J segment lost 2 bases and the V segment lost 6 bases, leaving 4 bases of the junction unmatched. This record comes from a study of blood T cell repertoires in COVID-19. Looking at the study overall: Some COVID-19 samples were acute and others convalescent; all came from the United States, Italy and Spain. Sample material is recorded as cDNA or gDNA derived from T cells, B-cell-depleted T cells, or PBMCs.

Material: peripheral blood. The rearrangement uses TRBV5-6 and TRBJ2-6, with 8 positions matching TRBD1. This receptor was identified in a human donor with active or convalescent COVID-19. The donor label of this sample is uncertain. The DNA of the CDR3 is TGTGCCAGCATTTGGACAGGGACTGGGGCCAACGTCCTGACTTTC. Translation gives CASIWTGTGANVLTF.